These T cell receptor beta chains were read from a single sample in a study of tumor-infiltrating lymphocytes in oesophageal squamous cell carcinoma. Each CDR3 protein gets one entry after TCRdb re-called the PCR reads with MiXCR. The table records some 15,000 distinct CDR3 sequences, around 40% of them present only once. Sequencing was done on a sample of blood. These TCRs come from a female donor with esophageal squamous cell carcinoma. Each CDR3 is given with its conserved first and last residue. Fields, in order: J gene, V gene, D gene, clone size, CDR3 length, CDR3 protein, CDR3 DNA. D genes are given only for firm matches. Some rows have no size entry. The others give once, few or many, or a class for an expanded clone.

J: TRBJ2-1; V: TRBV7-3; D: TRBD2; size: .; length: 17; CDR3: CASSLTALGREGYEQFF; DNA: TGTGCCAGCAGCTTAACCGCCCTAGGGCGGGAGGGGTATGAGCAGTTCTTC
J: TRBJ2-7; V: TRBV6-2/TRBV6-3; D: .; size: many; length: 15; CDR3: CASSSDIPTRYEQYF; DNA: TGTGCCAGCAGTTCCGACATCCCAACGCGATACGAGCAGTACTTC
J: TRBJ2-1; V: TRBV11-2; D: .; size: .; length: 15; CDR3: CASSLVPSVYNEQFF; DNA: TGTGCCAGCAGCTTAGTTCCTAGCGTCTACAATGAGCAGTTCTTC
J: TRBJ2-3; V: TRBV7-1; D: TRBD2; size: .; length: 15; CDR3: CALSKTSGRTDTQYF; DNA: TGTGCTTTATCAAAGACTAGCGGCCGCACAGATACGCAGTATTTT
J: TRBJ2-2; V: TRBV24-1; D: TRBD2; size: many; length: 18; CDR3: CATSDPTGGGANTGELFF; DNA: TGTGCCACCAGTGATCCTACGGGGGGGGGGGCGAACACCGGGGAGCTGTTTTTT
J: TRBJ2-7; V: TRBV7-4; D: TRBD1; size: .; length: 16; CDR3: CASSLVGTGYSYEQYF; DNA: TGTGCCAGCAGCTTAGTAGGGACAGGTTATTCCTACGAGCAGTACTTC
J: TRBJ2-3; V: TRBV12-3/TRBV12-4; D: TRBD2; size: .; length: 15; CDR3: CASSRLAGAADTQYF; DNA: TGTGCCAGCAGTCGACTAGCGGGAGCGGCAGATACGCAGTATTTT
J: TRBJ2-1; V: TRBV10-3; D: TRBD1; size: .; length: 18; CDR3: CAISESEDRGPLKNEQFF; DNA: TGTGCCATCAGTGAGTCGGAAGACAGGGGCCCCCTCAAAAATGAGCAGTTCTTC
J: TRBJ2-5; V: TRBV30; D: TRBD2; size: .; length: 15; CDR3: CACGGLAGYQETQYF; DNA: TGTGCCTGTGGGGGACTAGCGGGCTACCAAGAGACCCAGTACTTC
J: TRBJ2-1; V: TRBV7-9; D: TRBD1; size: once; length: 14; CDR3: CASSWGQGQDTQFF; DNA: TGTGCCAGCAGCTGGGGACAGGGTCAAGATACGCAGTTCTTC
J: TRBJ2-1; V: TRBV7-6; D: .; size: .; length: 11; CDR3: CASSLEYEQFF; DNA: TGTGCCAGCAGCTTAGAATATGAGCAGTTCTTC
J: TRBJ2-7; V: TRBV7-6; D: .; size: .; length: 15; CDR3: CASSLVSGFYNEQYF; DNA: TGTGCCAGCAGCTTAGTTTCGGGCTTCTACAATGAGCAGTACTTC
J: TRBJ2-1; V: TRBV27; D: TRBD2; size: many; length: 16; CDR3: CASTPFGREGRNEQFF; DNA: TGTGCCAGCACCCCCTTTGGGCGGGAGGGCCGCAATGAGCAGTTCTTC
J: TRBJ2-4; V: TRBV6-1; D: TRBD1; size: medium-sized; length: 13; CDR3: CASSPTGSPNQYF; DNA: TGTGCCAGCAGCCCGACAGGGTCCCCCAACCAGTACTTC
J: TRBJ1-6; V: TRBV5-1; D: .; size: few; length: 16; CDR3: CASSSGGSSYNSPLHF; DNA: TGCGCCAGCAGCTCGGGGGGGAGCTCCTATAATTCACCCCTCCACTTT
J: TRBJ2-1; V: TRBV7-6; D: .; size: .; length: 14; CDR3: CASSLSGQGNEQFF; DNA: TGTGCCAGCAGCTTAAGTGGGCAGGGCAATGAGCAGTTCTTC
J: TRBJ2-7; V: TRBV10-3; D: .; size: .; length: 12; CDR3: CAISDLQNEQYF; DNA: TGTGCCATCAGTGACCTCCAAAATGAGCAGTACTTC
J: TRBJ2-3; V: TRBV27; D: .; size: once; length: 13; CDR3: CASSSREGDTQYF; DNA: TGTGCCAGCAGCTCCCGCGAAGGGGATACGCAGTATTTT
J: TRBJ2-7; V: TRBV7-4; D: .; size: few; length: 12; CDR3: CASSLAQYEQYF; DNA: TGTGCCAGCAGCTTAGCCCAATACGAGCAGTACTTC
J: TRBJ2-7; V: TRBV6-1; D: .; size: medium-sized; length: 15; CDR3: CASSQINGLTYEQYF; DNA: TGTGCCAGCAGTCAGATTAACGGACTGACCTACGAGCAGTACTTC
J: TRBJ2-7; V: TRBV7-6; D: .; size: once; length: 16; CDR3: CASSLGGAGSSYEQYF; DNA: TGTGCCAGCAGCTTAGGGGGGGCGGGATCGTCCTACGAGCAGTACTTC
J: TRBJ2-7; V: TRBV11-2; D: .; size: many; length: 14; CDR3: CASSLVRGSYEQYF; DNA: TGTGCCAGCAGCTTAGTGCGGGGCTCCTACGAGCAGTACTTC
J: TRBJ2-3; V: TRBV4-1; D: .; size: once; length: 17; CDR3: CASSQGWTASSTDTQYF; DNA: TGCGCCAGCAGCCAAGGTTGGACAGCTTCTAGCACAGATACGCAGTATTTT
J: TRBJ2-5; V: TRBV28; D: TRBD2; size: many; length: 15; CDR3: CASSFRGSYYNEQYF; DNA: TGTGCCAGCAGTTTTCGCGGGAGCTACTACAATGAGCAGTACTTC
J: TRBJ2-2; V: TRBV7-6; D: .; size: .; length: 13; CDR3: CASSPTGTGELFF; DNA: TGTGCCAGCAGCCCGACGGGAACCGGGGAGCTGTTTTTT
J: TRBJ2-7; V: TRBV6-2/TRBV6-3; D: TRBD1; size: .; length: 15; CDR3: CASSLSQGPAYEQYF; DNA: TGTGCCAGCAGTCTCTCACAGGGGCCAGCCTACGAGCAGTACTTC
J: TRBJ1-6; V: TRBV5-4; D: .; size: many; length: 17; CDR3: CASSSPKVGRDNSPLHF; DNA: TGTGCCAGCAGCTCTCCCAAGGTGGGCAGGGATAATTCACCCCTCCACTTT
J: TRBJ1-2; V: TRBV12-3/TRBV12-4; D: .; size: many; length: 15; CDR3: CASSLKGRGDYGYTF; DNA: TGTGCCAGCAGTTTGAAGGGACGGGGCGACTATGGCTACACCTTC
J: TRBJ2-4; V: TRBV7-2; D: .; size: .; length: 16; CDR3: CASSLTGQSTKNIQYF; DNA: TGTGCCAGCAGCTTAACGGGGCAAAGCACCAAAAACATTCAGTACTTC
J: TRBJ2-3; V: TRBV7-3; D: TRBD2; size: once; length: 15; CDR3: CASSSSGVPADTQYF; DNA: TGTGCCAGCAGTTCGAGCGGGGTCCCCGCAGATACGCAGTATTTT
J: TRBJ2-5; V: TRBV6-8; D: .; size: few; length: 17; CDR3: CASSYSTGRWVQETQYF; DNA: TGTGCCAGCAGTTACTCCACAGGGAGATGGGTCCAAGAGACCCAGTACTTC
J: TRBJ1-5; V: TRBV6-5; D: TRBD1; size: .; length: 14; CDR3: CASNDRGSNQPQHF; DNA: TGTGCCAGCAATGACAGGGGTAGCAATCAGCCCCAGCATTTT
J: TRBJ1-3; V: TRBV7-2; D: .; size: .; length: 12; CDR3: CASSFPGNTIYF; DNA: TGTGCCAGCAGCTTTCCCGGAAACACCATATATTTT
J: TRBJ2-1; V: TRBV7-9; D: TRBD2; size: .; length: 17; CDR3: CASSRSELAGGHNEQFF; DNA: TGTGCCAGCAGTCGCAGCGAACTAGCGGGAGGGCACAATGAGCAGTTCTTC
J: TRBJ1-2; V: TRBV28; D: .; size: many; length: 15; CDR3: CASSSLGGANYGYTF; DNA: TGTGCCAGCAGTTCCCTAGGGGGGGCGAACTATGGCTACACCTTC
J: TRBJ2-5; V: TRBV12-3/TRBV12-4; D: TRBD1; size: .; length: 15; CDR3: CASSRWDRGKETQYF; DNA: TGTGCCAGCAGCCGATGGGACAGGGGGAAAGAGACCCAGTACTTC
J: TRBJ2-1; V: TRBV28; D: TRBD2; size: .; length: 16; CDR3: CASSSTSGNSYNEQFF; DNA: TGTGCCAGCAGCTCGACTAGCGGGAATTCCTACAATGAGCAGTTCTTC
J: TRBJ2-1; V: TRBV7-9; D: TRBD2; size: .; length: 16; CDR3: CASSPASSGTYNEQFF; DNA: TGTGCCAGCAGCCCCGCCTCTAGCGGAACCTACAATGAGCAGTTCTTC
J: TRBJ1-2; V: TRBV15; D: TRBD1; size: few; length: 14; CDR3: CATSRVGGIGGYTF; DNA: TGTGCCACCAGCAGAGTAGGGGGCATTGGAGGCTACACCTTC
J: TRBJ2-7; V: TRBV6-1; D: .; size: .; length: 12; CDR3: CASSGDRYEQYF; DNA: TGTGCCAGCAGCGGCGACCGCTACGAGCAGTACTTC
J: TRBJ2-4; V: TRBV11-2; D: .; size: .; length: 14; CDR3: CASSLAGVKNIQYF; DNA: TGTGCCAGCAGCTTAGCGGGAGTCAAAAACATTCAGTACTTC
J: TRBJ2-7; V: TRBV5-6; D: TRBD2; size: many; length: 17; CDR3: CASSQRRRTSGIHEQYF; DNA: TGTGCCAGCAGCCAGAGAAGACGGACTAGCGGGATTCACGAGCAGTACTTC
J: TRBJ1-1; V: TRBV7-2; D: TRBD1; size: .; length: 14; CDR3: CASSLRQGNTEAFF; DNA: TGTGCCAGCAGCTTGAGACAGGGGAACACTGAAGCTTTCTTT
J: TRBJ2-5; V: TRBV6-1; D: .; size: .; length: 13; CDR3: CASSWGLQETQYF; DNA: TGTGCCAGTTCGTGGGGGCTGCAGGAGACCCAGTACTTC
J: TRBJ1-4; V: TRBV6-8; D: .; size: .; length: 17; CDR3: CASSDWGDKPTNEKLFF; DNA: TGTGCCAGCAGTGACTGGGGGGACAAACCAACTAATGAAAAACTGTTTTTT
J: TRBJ2-7; V: TRBV13; D: TRBD1; size: .; length: 16; CDR3: CASSPDSQGAYNEQYF; DNA: TGTGCCAGCAGCCCAGACTCTCAGGGGGCCTACAATGAGCAGTACTTC